This record covers a single T cell receptor beta chain. What antigen it recognizes has not been identified. It has no much larger one-base neighbor in the sample; base qualities were not kept. Cut back by 4 bases and 4 bases, the V and J ends lie 7 bases apart. From its cysteine to its phenylalanine, the CDR3 spans 12 amino acids. The kept DNA is CDR3 alone, 36 bases in frame from the first base. Via the germline V gene, CDR1 is SGHDN and CDR2 FVKESK. The donors belonged to the validation cohort of about 110 subjects, which was separate from the approximately 610-subject first cohort. The sample is drawn from a study of cytomegalovirus exposure and HLA in healthy donors (dated by TCRdb to about 2017). In terms of the full investigation: According to a later analysis, one platform produced both the 110 or so validation repertoires and the 620 or so repertoires of the first cohort. The study aimed to test whether signatures of past pathogen exposure could be identified by cataloging public T cell receptors. To predict cytomegalovirus infection status, the study combined high-throughput TCR immunosequencing, statistical association of individual TCRs with disease status, and machine learning. Along with the approximately 700-subject first cohort, a separate validation cohort of roughly 110 different subjects was used.

What the work shows at the level of the full study, not this receptor alone: Of the cluster scores, 90% to 95% were above 0 in a later analysis, which found that TCRs clustered in the first cohort also tended to co-occur in the 120 or so validation repertoires. In vitro tests confirmed that a few of the cytomegalovirus-associated TCR beta chains recognize cytomegalovirus antigens. According to the authors, the approach could potentially be generalized to other disease states and immunological phenotypes. All 120 or so repertoires were used to score co-occurrence in the validation cohort in a later analysis, because that analysis had no HLA typing for the cohort. While some public TCRs were present in many individuals, most TCR sequences turned up only very rarely across donors. The study gave a list of under 200 TCR beta chains associated with cytomegalovirus. The classifier was reported to diagnose cytomegalovirus status with high specificity and sensitivity in both the original and validation cohorts.

To prepare the library, the immunoSEQ multiplex PCR assay was applied. The original pipeline was this. To diagnose cytomegalovirus status from the catalog of TCR beta chain sequences, a statistical classification framework was built. TCRdb retrieved this table from immuneACCESS and kept in-frame rearrangements only. Not all clones are present; in checked studies, unresolved V genes account for under half, and no reason is known for the remainder. V and J calls and clone size follow that table, whereas D and trimming were derived from the DNA. For this sample the table gives about 140,000 clones, of which more than 75% were detected only once. Approximately 8.7% of the sample is taken by the ten largest.

The rearrangement joined TRBV14 to TRBJ2-5, with the D gene uncertain. The clonotype originates from a young man in good health and CMV-seropositive. The sequencing sample was made of PBMCs. The DNA sequence is TGTGCCAGCAGCCGGAGTGGAGAGACCCAGTACTTC. The resulting protein is CASSRSGETQYF.